This T cell receptor beta chain was documented in a study of OX40 agonist ivuxolimab in advanced cancers. Findings and limits, study-wide: Partial responders at 0.1-3.0 mg/kg had among the lowest clonal expansion. The average count of expanded clones was higher among CD8+ T cells than among CD4+.

Trimming cost V 5 bases and J 2 bases, with 12 bases left between them. The CDR3 has 14 amino acids. Germline loops: CDR1 MNHEY, CDR2 SMNVEV (reference sequence). Profiling relied on immunoSEQ multiplex PCR, and the TCRdb table lists in-frame clones only, not all of them. The data hold approximately 45,000 clones, with roughly 94% observed a single time. As to this clone: Its specificity is not known.

This chain uses TRBV27 with TRBJ2-5, with D tentatively TRBD1 (5 bases). This TCR derives from an adult with an advanced solid tumor such as melanoma, head and neck, liver or kidney cancer. The specimen comprised CD4+ or CD8+ T cells sorted from blood, sampled in a trial of the OX40 agonist ivuxolimab. In nucleotides, the CDR3 is TGTGCCAGCAGTCCCCCACACAGGCAAGAGACCCAGTACTTC. Translated, it gives CASSPPHRQETQYF.